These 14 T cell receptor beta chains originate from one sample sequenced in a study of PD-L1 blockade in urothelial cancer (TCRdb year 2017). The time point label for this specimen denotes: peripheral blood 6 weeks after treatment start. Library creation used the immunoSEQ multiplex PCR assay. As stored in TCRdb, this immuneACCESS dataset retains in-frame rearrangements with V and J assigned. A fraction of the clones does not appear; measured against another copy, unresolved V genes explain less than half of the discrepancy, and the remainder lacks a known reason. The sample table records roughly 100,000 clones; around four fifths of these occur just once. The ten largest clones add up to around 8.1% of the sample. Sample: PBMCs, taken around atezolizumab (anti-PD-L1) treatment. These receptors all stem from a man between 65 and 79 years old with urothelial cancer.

CDR3 nucleotides: TGTGCCAGCTCAGAACAGGGGGCCGGGGCCAACGTCCTGACTTTC. Protein product: CASSEQGAGANVLTF. This chain connects TRBV18 to TRBJ2-6; 9 positions match TRBD1. The CDR3 runs 15 residues. Trimming took 5 bases from V and 4 from J; bases not matched to a gene: 3. Germline CDR1 is KGHSH and CDR2 is LQKENI.

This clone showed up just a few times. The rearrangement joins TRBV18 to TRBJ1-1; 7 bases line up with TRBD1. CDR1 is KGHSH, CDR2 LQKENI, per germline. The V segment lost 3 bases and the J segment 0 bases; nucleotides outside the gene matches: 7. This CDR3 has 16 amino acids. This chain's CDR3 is CASSPGQPALNTEAFF. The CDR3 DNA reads TGTGCCAGCTCACCGGGACAGCCCGCTCTGAACACTGAAGCTTTCTTT.

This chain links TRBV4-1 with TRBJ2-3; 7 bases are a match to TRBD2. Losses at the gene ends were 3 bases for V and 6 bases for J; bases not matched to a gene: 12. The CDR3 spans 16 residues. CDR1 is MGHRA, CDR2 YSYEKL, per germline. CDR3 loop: CASSHRSGGSADTQYF. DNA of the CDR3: TGCGCCAGCAGCCACCGCTCCGGGGGGTCGGCGGATACGCAGTATTTT.

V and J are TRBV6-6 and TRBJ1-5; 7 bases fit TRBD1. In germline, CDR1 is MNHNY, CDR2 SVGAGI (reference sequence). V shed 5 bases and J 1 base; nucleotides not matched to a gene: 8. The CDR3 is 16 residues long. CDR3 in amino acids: CASSKLDRSSNQPQHF. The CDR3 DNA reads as TGTGCCAGCAGTAAACTGGACAGGTCCAGCAATCAGCCCCAGCATTTT.

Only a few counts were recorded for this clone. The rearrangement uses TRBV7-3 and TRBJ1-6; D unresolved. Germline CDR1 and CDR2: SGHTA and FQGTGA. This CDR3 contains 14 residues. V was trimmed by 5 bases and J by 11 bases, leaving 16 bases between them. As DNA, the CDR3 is TGTGCCAGCAGCCCCGCCTCAGGAGGCGCACCCCTCCACTTT. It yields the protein CASSPASGGAPLHF.

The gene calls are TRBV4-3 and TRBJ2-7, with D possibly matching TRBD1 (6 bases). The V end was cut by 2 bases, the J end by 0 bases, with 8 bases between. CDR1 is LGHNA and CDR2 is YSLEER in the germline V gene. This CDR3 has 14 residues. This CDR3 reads CASSQQGSSYEQYF. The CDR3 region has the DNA TGCGCCAGCAGCCAACAGGGGTCCTCCTACGAGCAGTACTTC.

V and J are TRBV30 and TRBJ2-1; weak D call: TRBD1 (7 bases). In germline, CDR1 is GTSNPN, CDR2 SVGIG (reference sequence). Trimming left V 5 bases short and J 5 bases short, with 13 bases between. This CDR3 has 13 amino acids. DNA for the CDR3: TGTGCCTGGGACAGGGAGGAACACAATGAGCAGTTCTTC. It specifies CAWDREEHNEQFF.

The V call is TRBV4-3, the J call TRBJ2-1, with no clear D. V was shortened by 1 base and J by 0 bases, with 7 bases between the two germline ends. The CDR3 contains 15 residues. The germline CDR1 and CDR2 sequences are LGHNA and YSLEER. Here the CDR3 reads CASSQGHSSYNEQFF. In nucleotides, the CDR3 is TGCGCCAGCAGCCAAGGTCATTCCTCCTACAATGAGCAGTTCTTC.

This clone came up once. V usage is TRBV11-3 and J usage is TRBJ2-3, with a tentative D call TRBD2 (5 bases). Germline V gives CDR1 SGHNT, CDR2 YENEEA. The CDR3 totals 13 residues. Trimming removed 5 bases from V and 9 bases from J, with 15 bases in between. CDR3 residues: CASSPRPGMTQYF. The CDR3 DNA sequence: TGTGCCAGCAGCCCCCGGCCGGGGATGACGCAGTATTTT.

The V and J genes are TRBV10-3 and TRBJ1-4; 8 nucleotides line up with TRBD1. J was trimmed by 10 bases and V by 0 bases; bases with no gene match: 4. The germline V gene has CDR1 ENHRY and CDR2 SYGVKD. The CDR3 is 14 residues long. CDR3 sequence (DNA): TGTGCCATCAGTGAGTCCCAGGGGGCAGGAAAACTGTTTTTT. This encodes CAISESQGAGKLFF.

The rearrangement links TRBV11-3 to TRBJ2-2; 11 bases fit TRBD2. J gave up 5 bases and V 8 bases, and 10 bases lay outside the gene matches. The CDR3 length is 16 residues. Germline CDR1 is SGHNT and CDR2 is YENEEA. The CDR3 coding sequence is TGTGCCAGCGGGTCCGTGGTAGCGGGAGGGACCGGGGAGCTGTTTTTT. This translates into CASGSVVAGGTGELFF.

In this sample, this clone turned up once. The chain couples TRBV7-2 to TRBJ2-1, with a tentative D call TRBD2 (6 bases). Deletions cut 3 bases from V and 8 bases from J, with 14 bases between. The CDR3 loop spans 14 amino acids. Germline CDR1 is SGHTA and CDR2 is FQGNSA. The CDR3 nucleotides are TGTGCCAGCAGCTTGACTAGTAGCGAGGATGAGCAGTTCTTC. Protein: CASSLTSSEDEQFF.

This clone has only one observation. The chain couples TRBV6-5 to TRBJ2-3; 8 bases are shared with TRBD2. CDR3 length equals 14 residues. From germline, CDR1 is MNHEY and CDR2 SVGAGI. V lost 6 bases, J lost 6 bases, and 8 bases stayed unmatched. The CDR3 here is CASSPGLAWDTQYF. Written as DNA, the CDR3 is TGTGCCAGCAGCCCAGGACTAGCTTGGGATACGCAGTATTTT.

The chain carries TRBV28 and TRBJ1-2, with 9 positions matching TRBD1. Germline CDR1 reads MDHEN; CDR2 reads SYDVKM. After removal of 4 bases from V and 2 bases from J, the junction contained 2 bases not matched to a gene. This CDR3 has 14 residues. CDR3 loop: CASSYGQGNYGYTF. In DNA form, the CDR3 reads TGTGCCAGCAGTTATGGACAGGGGAACTATGGCTACACCTTC.